These 24 T cell receptor beta chains originate from one sample sequenced in a study of cytomegalovirus exposure and HLA in healthy donors. 60 Vbeta and 13 Jbeta primers were used in PCR. Profiled with immunoSEQ multiplex PCR; TCRdb holds only in-frame clones, not every one. The table has 150,000 or so clones, 77% seen once. Sequencing was carried out using PBMCs. These receptors were taken from a woman in her thirties in good health and CMV-seronegative.

The rearrangement joins TRBV5-1 to TRBJ1-1, with D hard to call. The V end lost 3 bases, the J end lost 0 bases, and 9 bases lay between the germline ends. Germline assignment: CDR1 SGHRS and CDR2 YFSETQ. The CDR3 contains 14 residues. CDR3 residues: CASSSLQMNTEAFF. Written as DNA, the CDR3 is TGCGCCAGCAGCTCGTTACAAATGAACACTGAAGCTTTCTTT.

This clone was counted a single time. This rearrangement joins TRBV6-4 to TRBJ2-3, with TRBD1 matching over 8 bases. This CDR3 has 14 residues. V shed 6 bases, J shed 4 bases, and the junction held 6 bases outside the gene matches. From germline, CDR1 is MRHNA and CDR2 SNTAGT. CDR3 coding DNA: TGTGCCAGCAGAGAGGGACAGGACGCAGATACGCAGTATTTT. Translating it yields CASREGQDADTQYF.

The rearrangement uses TRBV7-2 and TRBJ2-1; TRBD2 aligns across 10 bases. The CDR3 covers 15 residues. J lost 6 bases, V lost 2 bases, and 4 bases had no gene match. Germline V gene data show CDR1 as SGHTA and CDR2 as FQGNSA. Here the CDR3 DNA reads TGTGCCAGCAGCTTAAGCGGGGGGGCCGTCAATGAGCAGTTCTTC. This gives the protein CASSLSGGAVNEQFF.

V gene TRBV5-1 combines with J gene TRBJ1-2; weak D call: TRBD1 (5 bases). The CDR3 length is 14 residues. Germline V CDR1 and CDR2: SGHRS, YFSETQ. With 0 bases removed from V and 5 bases from J, the gap between germline ends came to 11 bases. The CDR3 is CASSLGGPEYGYTF. CDR3 sequence (DNA): TGCGCCAGCAGCTTGGGGGGCCCTGAGTATGGCTACACCTTC.

V and J are TRBV6-1 and TRBJ2-2; 7 bases fit TRBD1. Trimming at V came to 8 bases and at J to 15 bases, leaving 12 bases not matched to a gene. The CDR3 length is 12 residues. Germline CDR1 MNHNS, CDR2 SASEGT. Written as DNA, the CDR3 is TGTGCCAGCCTCAAGGGGGACAGATGGGTGTTTTTT. It codes for CASLKGDRWVFF.

The gene calls are TRBV27 and TRBJ2-6; TRBD1 might be the D (7 bases). Trimming pared 7 bases from V and 0 bases from J, leaving 22 bases between. The CDR3 is 19 residues long. Germline V gene data show CDR1 as MNHEY and CDR2 as SMNVEV (reference sequence). The CDR3 bases are TGTGCCAGCACCTCCTCCCAGGACAGGAGGGCCTCTGGGGCCAACGTCCTGACTTTC. As protein: CASTSSQDRRASGANVLTF.

This clone was found once. This chain joins TRBV7-3 and TRBJ1-1; no clear D. V dropped 4 bases and J dropped 5 bases, with 11 bases sitting between them. CDR3 length: 13 amino acids. CDR1 is SGHTA and CDR2 is FQGTGA in the germline V gene. CDR3 residues: CASSSNSRTEAFF. The DNA for the CDR3 is TGTGCCAGCAGCTCCAACTCACGGACTGAAGCTTTCTTT.

The chain uses TRBV10-2 and TRBJ1-1; D unresolved. The CDR3 runs 12 residues. The V and J ends lost 6 bases and 3 bases respectively, with 8 bases between them. In germline, CDR1 is WSHSY, CDR2 SAAADI. This CDR3 reads CASRYPDTEAFF. The CDR3 region has the DNA TGCGCCAGCAGATACCCGGACACTGAAGCTTTCTTT.

CDR3 protein: CSVLRGPPYEQYF. CDR3 in DNA: TGCAGCGTCCTCAGGGGGCCCCCCTACGAGCAGTACTTC. The gene calls are TRBV29-1 and TRBJ2-7, with 8 nucleotides matching TRBD1. The CDR3 has 13 residues. V dropped 6 bases and J dropped 2; count of bases not matched to a gene: 6. Per the germline V gene, CDR1 is SQVTM and CDR2 is ANQGSEA.

The gene calls are TRBV5-1 and TRBJ1-3, with D unresolved. The CDR3 runs 14 residues. Germline CDR1 and CDR2: SGHRS and YFSETQ. Trimming shortened V by 0 bases and J by 8 bases, and 12 bases separated the two germline ends. The CDR3 DNA is TGCGCCAGCAGCTTGGACCAGGCATGGGACACCATATATTTT. Translating it yields CASSLDQAWDTIYF.

In this sample, this clone turned up a few times. This chain joins TRBV2 and TRBJ1-1; 8 bases are shared with TRBD1. Germline V gene sequence: CDR1 SNHLY, CDR2 FYNNEI. After removal of 6 bases from V and 0 bases from J, the junction contained 3 bases not matched to a gene. This CDR3 has 14 residues. CDR3 DNA: TGTGCCAGCAGCTACAGGGGGTTGAACACTGAAGCTTTCTTT. This sequence encodes CASSYRGLNTEAFF.

The chain uses TRBV28 and TRBJ2-1; possibly TRBD2 for D (6 bases). CDR3 length: 16 amino acids. Germline V CDR1 and CDR2: MDHEN, SYDVKM. Trimming took off 3 bases at V and 1 base at J, with 13 bases between the two ends. CDR3 in DNA: TGTGCCAGCAGTTTTATCGAGCGGGTTTCCTACAATGAGCAGTTCTTC. It translates to CASSFIERVSYNEQFF.

The rearrangement uses TRBV13 and TRBJ2-3; D may be TRBD2 (6 bases). The CDR3 length is 16 residues. CDR1 and CDR2 from the germline V gene are PRHDT and FYEKMQ (reference sequence). Trimming shortened V by 0 bases and J by 6 bases, and 16 bases separated the two germline ends. The CDR3 DNA is TGTGCCAGCAGCTTAGGCCGAGGGCGGGCGGGGGATACGCAGTATTTT. Its translation is CASSLGRGRAGDTQYF. Combining the CDR3 with reference TRBV13 and TRBJ2-3 gives the whole variable domain AAGVIQSPRHLIKEKRETATLKCYPIPRHDTVYWYQQGPGQDPQFLISFYEKMQSDKGSIPDRFSAQQFSDYHSELNMSSLELGDSALYFCASSLGRGRAGDTQYFGPGTRLTVL.

J is TRBJ2-3 and V is TRBV2, with TRBD2 as a possible D gene (7 bases). Trimming shortened V by 5 bases and J by 4 bases, and 22 bases separated the two germline ends. This CDR3 is built from 17 residues. Germline CDR1 reads SNHLY; CDR2 reads FYNNEI. In nucleotides, the CDR3 is TGTGCCAGCAGTCCCCGGGGGAGGGGGGGGAGCGCAGATACGCAGTATTTT. This gives the protein CASSPRGRGGSADTQYF.

CDR3 in DNA: TGTGCCAGCTCATCCATACTGGGACAGGGAACCCACGAGCAGTACTTC. It codes for CASSSILGQGTHEQYF. V gene TRBV18 combines with J gene TRBJ2-7; 9 bases align to TRBD1. This CDR3 comprises 16 residues. CDR1 KGHSH and CDR2 LQKENI come from the germline V gene. J lost 5 bases, V lost 5 bases, and 13 bases had no gene match.

This chain links TRBV2 with TRBJ1-1, with a tentative D call TRBD1 (5 bases). Germline V gene sequence: CDR1 SNHLY, CDR2 FYNNEI. The CDR3 runs 15 residues. V lost 2 bases, J lost 0 bases, and 10 bases lay in between. The CDR3 is CASSEYGALNTEAFF. The CDR3, as DNA: TGTGCCAGCAGTGAATATGGGGCCTTGAACACTGAAGCTTTCTTT.

The chain has TRBV5-1 and TRBJ2-2, with TRBD2 matching over 11 bases. The CDR3 has 18 amino acids. V lost 4 bases, J lost 1 base, and 9 bases stayed unmatched. The germline V gene has CDR1 SGHRS and CDR2 YFSETQ. CDR3 amino acids: CASSQLLAGDLNTGELFF. The CDR3 DNA sequence: TGCGCCAGCAGCCAATTACTAGCGGGGGATTTGAACACCGGGGAGCTGTTTTTT.

The chain is built from TRBV5-1 and TRBJ2-5, with D possibly being TRBD2 (5 bases). This CDR3 spans 15 amino acids. Germline assignment: CDR1 SGHRS and CDR2 YFSETQ. V was trimmed by 0 bases and J by 9 bases, leaving 18 bases between them. CDR3 in amino acids: CASSLGGSVQEAQYF. CDR3 nucleotide sequence: TGCGCCAGCAGCTTGGGAGGGTCCGTCCAGGAGGCCCAGTACTTC.

The V gene is TRBV2, the J gene TRBJ1-2; the D gene is possibly TRBD1 (5 bases). Germline V CDR1 and CDR2: SNHLY, FYNNEI. This CDR3 spans 13 amino acids. Trimming left V 5 bases short and J 2 bases short, with 9 bases between. The CDR3 spells CASSKDTNYGYTF. The DNA for the CDR3 is TGTGCCAGCAGTAAGGACACCAACTATGGCTACACCTTC.

The chain uses TRBV2 and TRBJ1-6, with 10 nucleotides matching TRBD1. V gave up 4 bases and J gave up 9 bases; unmatched junction bases: 3. This CDR3 has 14 amino acids. Germline V gene sequence: CDR1 SNHLY, CDR2 FYNNEI. CDR3 sequence reads: CASSVGTGVSPLHF. For the CDR3, the DNA is TGTGCCAGCAGTGTTGGGACAGGGGTTTCACCCCTCCACTTT.

CDR3 sequence (DNA): TGTGCCAGCAGCCCCTGGCAGGGGGCGGAAGGCTACACCTTC. This gives the protein CASSPWQGAEGYTF. The chain has TRBV5-4 and TRBJ1-2, with TRBD1 matching 8 bases. The CDR3 has 14 amino acids. V was pared by 4 bases and J by 8 bases, with 10 bases of the junction left unmatched. Looked up from germline, CDR1 is SGHNT and CDR2 is YYREEE (reference sequence).

V usage is TRBV11-2 and J usage is TRBJ2-3; 10 positions match TRBD2. The junction had 7 bases not matched to a gene; V was cut back by 5 bases and J by 5 bases. The CDR3 is made up of 15 amino acids. The germline V gene has CDR1 SGHAT and CDR2 FQNNGV. The DNA for the CDR3 is TGTGCCAGCAGCCGCCGCCTAGCGGGGGAAGATACGCAGTATTTT. Translated: CASSRRLAGEDTQYF.

This chain links TRBV9 with TRBJ1-1; 7 bases line up with TRBD1. The CDR3 totals 13 residues. The ends lost 4 bases at V and 5 bases at J; junction bases unmatched: 5. The germline CDR1 and CDR2 sequences are SGDLS and YYNGEE. The CDR3 reads CASSKGTETEAFF. The CDR3, as DNA: TGTGCCAGCAGCAAGGGGACAGAGACTGAAGCTTTCTTT.

The chain combines TRBV2 with TRBJ2-3; TRBD1 aligns across 9 bases. The junction had 2 bases not matched to a gene; V was cut back by 6 bases and J by 1 base. The CDR3 totals 14 residues. The germline V gene encodes CDR1 SNHLY and CDR2 FYNNEI. Written as DNA, the CDR3 is TGTGCCAGCAGATGGGACAGGGGCACAGATACGCAGTATTTT. Translated: CASRWDRGTDTQYF.